This T cell receptor (beta chain) emerged from a study of cytomegalovirus exposure and HLA in healthy donors. Findings and caveats of the study: Sequencing artifact likely explains a cluster of highly shared sequence variants. A later analysis associated some 16,000 TCR beta sequences with HLA alleles at a 0.05 false discovery rate. For TCR beta chains, V- and J-gene trimming was later linked to a missense DCLRE1C variant.

Donors likely had unrecorded immune exposures despite being nominally healthy when sampled. To note about this clone: The antigen remains unidentified.

There are 16 residues in the CDR3. The germline V gene encodes CDR1 SGHKS and CDR2 YYEKEE (reference sequence). Germline trimming cut 3 bases from V and 0 bases from J; bases unmatched to any gene: 5. The PCR ran on 60 Vbeta and 13 Jbeta primers. Clones were sequenced by immunoSEQ multiplex PCR, and TCRdb holds only the in-frame ones, with some missing. The table shows 90,000 to 120,000 clones, with about 80% occurring only once. The J gene is TRBJ2-7, the V gene TRBV5-5; TRBD2 agrees at 11 bases. Sequencing was performed on PBMCs. The clonotype was recovered from a man aged 25-45 years in good health and CMV-seronegative. CDR3: CASSSLAGAVSYEQYF. The DNA for the CDR3 is TGTGCCAGCAGCTCACTAGCGGGGGCTGTCTCCTACGAGCAGTACTTC.